Listed here is a single TCR beta chain. Its antigen is still unknown. The treatment is: roughly nine-day PBMC culture with coronavirus spike peptide pools or control peptides (ViraFEST assay). The sample originates from a study of vaccination and CD4 T cells after COVID-19. Study in general: Convalescent donors were composed of six males and four females, of whom two were Hispanic. Treatment of control cultures consisted of a CEFX pool, an HIV-1 Nef pool, or no peptide.

Overall study results and limits: Early post-infection timepoints were missing, and relatively few convalescent patients were studied.

An Oncomine TCR Beta short-read assay was used to sequence the DNA from cultured CD4+ T cells. TCRdb called the PCR reads again in MiXCR, with one record for every CDR3 protein. The sample contains more than 9,500 distinct CDR3 sequences, roughly 59% of which appear only once. What was sequenced was CD4+ T cells from blood, cultured in vitro. This TCR derives from a human donor who had recovered from COVID-19.

This chain's CDR3 is CAIMGSQEDTQYF. The DNA of the CDR3 is TGTGCCATCATGGGATCCCAGGAGGATACGCAGTATTTT. V usage is TRBV10-3 and J usage is TRBJ2-3; D unclear. Germline V gives CDR1 ENHRY, CDR2 SYGVKD. The ends were cut back, 7 bases at V and 6 bases at J, with 14 bases in the middle. The CDR3 runs 13 residues.